The 31 T cell receptor beta chains given below trace back to one sample, sequenced in a study of CD8 T cells in ankylosing spondylitis. TCRdb reprocessed the 5' RACE reads with MiXCR, giving one entry per CDR3 protein. The table has about 140,000 distinct CDR3 sequences, 8% to 9% seen once. Sequencing used synovial fluid, either unsorted or a sorted T cell fraction (not recorded which). These receptors were taken from a male donor with ankylosing spondylitis.

This chain connects TRBV5-1 to TRBJ2-2; either TRBD1 or TRBD2 may supply D (7 bases each). The V gene's germline CDR1 is SGHRS and CDR2 YFSETQ. CDR3 length: 17 amino acids. Trimming cost V 0 bases and J 4 bases, with 16 bases left between them. CDR3 DNA: TGCGCCAGCAGCTTGGGGGACAGCGGGACGAGCACCGGGGAGCTGTTTTTT. Translating it yields CASSLGDSGTSTGELFF. The full variable domain, completed using reference TRBV5-1 and TRBJ2-2, is KAGVTQTPRYLIKTRGQQVTLSCSPISGHRSVSWYQQTPGQGLQFLFEYFSETQRNKGNFPGRFSGRQFSNSRSEMNVSTLELGDSALYLCASSLGDSGTSTGELFFGEGSRLTVL.

This clonotype was seen ten or more times. The chain combines TRBV5-6 with TRBJ2-2; D not resolved. The CDR3 consists of 15 residues. CDR1 SGHDT and CDR2 YYEEEE come from the germline V gene. Deletions cut 5 bases from V and 5 bases from J, with 16 bases between. CDR3 in DNA: TGTGCCAGCAGTTATGACCCTCGCGGTACCGGGGAGCTGTTTTTT. Protein sequence: CASSYDPRGTGELFF.

The chain carries TRBV5-5 and TRBJ2-7, with D perhaps matching TRBD1 (5 bases). Germline V gene sequence: CDR1 SGHKS, CDR2 YYEKEE (reference sequence). The CDR3 has 15 residues. V was trimmed by 0 bases and J by 3 bases, leaving 13 bases between them. The CDR3 nucleotides are TGTGCCAGCAGCTTGGGACAGTCAAACATCTACGAGCAGTACTTC. Translating it yields CASSLGQSNIYEQYF.

This clonotype was detected ten times or more. The chain is built from TRBV4-3 and TRBJ2-1, with D possibly matching TRBD2 (5 bases). V gave up 2 bases and J gave up 2 bases, with 13 bases separating them. The germline CDR1 and CDR2 sequences are LGHNA and YSLEER. CDR3 length: 16 amino acids. CDR3 protein: CASSQNPEATYNEQFF. CDR3 sequence (DNA): TGCGCCAGCAGCCAAAATCCGGAGGCTACCTACAATGAGCAGTTCTTC.

In its sample, this clonotype was seen a few times. The chain uses TRBV5-1 and TRBJ2-1, with TRBD2 matching 7 bases. Germline V gene data show CDR1 as SGHRS and CDR2 as YFSETQ. This CDR3 is 15 amino acids long. V gave up 4 bases and J gave up 2 bases; unmatched junction bases: 6. Here the CDR3 reads CASSLGGVAYNEQFF. CDR3 sequence (DNA): TGCGCCAGCAGCCTGGGGGGGGTGGCCTACAATGAGCAGTTCTTC.

In this sample, this clonotype turned up many times. The chain employs TRBV4-1 and TRBJ1-2; D not resolved. Germline CDR1 is MGHRA and CDR2 is YSYEKL. The CDR3 is made up of 15 amino acids. V lost 0 bases and J 4 bases, leaving 12 bases between the germline ends. The CDR3 coding sequence is TGCGCCAGCAGCCAAGATTATGCGACGGGCTATGGCTACACCTTC. Its protein product is CASSQDYATGYGYTF.

This clonotype showed up many times. V and J are TRBV27 and TRBJ2-1, with D perhaps TRBD2 (6 bases). V gave up 5 bases and J gave up 10 bases, with 9 bases separating them. The CDR3 is 11 amino acids. The V gene's germline CDR1 is MNHEY and CDR2 SMNVEV (reference sequence). The CDR3, as DNA: TGTGCCAGCAGTCCAGGGAGGGAGCAGTTCTTC. Translation gives CASSPGREQFF.

The rearrangement links TRBV20-1 to TRBJ2-1; D not resolved. Trimming took 5 bases from V and 0 from J, leaving 14 bases between them. The CDR3 is 15 amino acids. Germline CDR1 is DFQATT and CDR2 is SNEGSKA (reference sequence). CDR3 in amino acids: CSAQSEPSSYNEQFF. Here the CDR3 DNA reads TGCAGTGCTCAGTCCGAGCCTAGCTCCTACAATGAGCAGTTCTTC.

This clonotype has just one count. The V gene is TRBV12-3 or TRBV12-4, the J gene TRBJ1-1; tentatively, D is TRBD1 (6 bases). V gave up 2 bases and J gave up 5 bases, with 18 bases separating them. This CDR3 spans 16 amino acids. The chain's CDR3 is CASSLRMGGGRTEAFF. The CDR3, as DNA: TGTGCCAGCAGTTTAAGAATGGGGGGGGGCAGAACTGAAGCTTTCTTT.

In its sample, this clonotype was seen many times. J is TRBJ2-7 and V is TRBV5-1; a possible D gene is TRBD2 (6 bases). The CDR3 spans 14 residues. V dropped 0 bases and J dropped 5 bases, with 12 bases sitting between them. Germline V lookup: CDR1 SGHRS, CDR2 YFSETQ. The CDR3 nucleotides read TGCGCCAGCAGCTTGGCCACGGGGGTGGACGAGCAGTACTTC. Translated, it gives CASSLATGVDEQYF. Filled out from reference TRBV5-1 and TRBJ2-7, the complete variable domain reads KAGVTQTPRYLIKTRGQQVTLSCSPISGHRSVSWYQQTPGQGLQFLFEYFSETQRNKGNFPGRFSGRQFSNSRSEMNVSTLELGDSALYLCASSLATGVDEQYFGPGTRLTVT.

The V call is TRBV18, the J call TRBJ1-1; the D is unclear. This CDR3 has 13 amino acids. The V end lost 3 bases, the J end lost 2 bases, and 7 bases lay between the germline ends. Germline CDR1 is KGHSH and CDR2 is LQKENI. As DNA, the CDR3 is TGTGCCAGCTCACCCCTTGGAAACACTGAAGCTTTCTTT. It specifies CASSPLGNTEAFF.

V and J are TRBV20-1 and TRBJ2-1; 14 bases match TRBD2. CDR3 length: 15 residues. The trim removed 3 bases at V and 8 bases at J, leaving 6 bases unmatched. Per the germline V gene, CDR1 is DFQATT and CDR2 is SNEGSKA (reference sequence). The CDR3 DNA reads TGCAGTGCTAGGAGGACTAGCGGGAGGTTCTATGAGCAGTTCTTC. This translates into CSARRTSGRFYEQFF.

This clonotype has at least ten counts. This chain connects TRBV20-1 to TRBJ1-5; no definite D call. The CDR3 has 15 residues. V lost 0 bases to trimming and J lost 0 bases, with 9 bases between them. CDR1 and CDR2 from the germline V gene are DFQATT and SNEGSKA (reference sequence). The CDR3 protein is CSARDHGSSNQPQHF. CDR3 DNA sequence: TGCAGTGCTAGAGATCACGGGAGTAGCAATCAGCCCCAGCATTTT.

This clonotype has at least ten counts. V and J are TRBV18 and TRBJ2-7; 11 bases are shared with TRBD1. This CDR3 has 14 amino acids. Germline-derived CDR1 and CDR2 are KGHSH and LQKENI. The trim removed 3 bases at V and 4 bases at J, leaving 2 bases unmatched. The CDR3 sequence: CASSPDRGLYEQYF. The CDR3 nucleotides read TGTGCCAGCTCACCGGACAGGGGGCTATACGAGCAGTACTTC.

This clonotype was detected only a few times. This chain connects TRBV10-1 to TRBJ1-1; tentatively, D is TRBD1 (6 bases). Germline-derived CDR1 and CDR2 are WNHNN and SYGVQD (reference sequence). This CDR3 has 13 amino acids. Trimming pared 3 bases from V and 8 bases from J, leaving 13 bases between. This chain's CDR3 is CASSEYREAEAFF. The CDR3 DNA is TGCGCCAGCAGTGAATACAGGGAGGCCGAAGCTTTCTTT.

Many counts were recorded for this clonotype. The V call is TRBV5-5, the J call TRBJ2-6, with 8 bases fitting TRBD1. CDR1 and CDR2 from the germline V gene are SGHKS and YYEKEE (reference sequence). With 0 bases clipped from V and 3 bases from J, the junction kept 2 bases outside the gene matches. This CDR3 region has 16 residues. For the CDR3, the DNA is TGTGCCAGCAGCTTGGGACAGGGGTTTGGGGCCAACGTCCTGACTTTC. Translated, it gives CASSLGQGFGANVLTF. Full variable domain (remainder filled in from reference TRBV5-5 and TRBJ2-6): DAGVTQSPTHLIKTRGQQVTLRCSPISGHKSVSWYQQVLGQGPQFIFQYYEKEERGRGNFPDRFSARQFPNYSSELNVNALLLGDSALYLCASSLGQGFGANVLTFGAGSRLTVL.

This clonotype occurred many times. The genes are TRBV7-9 and TRBJ2-3; D is possibly TRBD1 or TRBD2 (5 bases each). This CDR3 comprises 14 residues. With 5 bases removed from V and 4 bases from J, the gap between germline ends came to 13 bases. CDR1 SEHNR and CDR2 FQNEAQ come from the germline V gene (reference sequence). CDR3 in amino acids: CASSPLRDPDTQYF. CDR3 DNA: TGTGCCAGCAGCCCCCTACGGGACCCAGATACGCAGTATTTT.

V gene TRBV5-1 combines with J gene TRBJ2-7; no clear D. Trimming took 4 bases from V and 3 from J, leaving 11 bases between them. This CDR3 region has 13 residues. The germline V gene has CDR1 SGHRS and CDR2 YFSETQ. CDR3 sequence (DNA): TGCGCCAGCAGCGTCCCCGGTGGCTACGAGCAGTACTTC. Amino acids: CASSVPGGYEQYF.

This chain joins TRBV29-1 and TRBJ2-7; the D gene is possibly TRBD2 (6 bases). The germline CDR1 and CDR2 sequences are SQVTM and ANQGSEA. The CDR3 loop spans 13 amino acids. The V gene lost 4 bases and the J gene lost 3 bases, with 13 bases spanning the gap. The DNA for the CDR3 is TGCAGCGTTGTCAGGGAGGTGGGCTACGAGCAGTACTTC. Translated, it gives CSVVREVGYEQYF.

There are many counts of this clonotype. V is TRBV3-1 and J is TRBJ2-7; TRBD2 is a possible D gene (6 bases). V shed 4 bases and J shed 4 bases, with 8 bases lying between them. This CDR3 has 12 amino acids. Germline V gene lookup returns CDR1 LGHDT and CDR2 YNNKEL (reference sequence). The CDR3 reads CASSPGRYEQYF. CDR3 sequence (DNA): TGTGCCAGCAGCCCAGGGAGGTACGAGCAGTACTTC.

The genes are TRBV7-2 and TRBJ1-5; D unresolved. Germline CDR1 SGHTA, CDR2 FQGNSA. The CDR3 totals 13 residues. Trimming shortened V by 5 bases and J by 4 bases, and 9 bases separated the two germline ends. The CDR3, as DNA: TGTGCCAGCAGCGGCTCCGTAAATCAGCCCCAGCATTTT. Its protein product is CASSGSVNQPQHF.

This clonotype was observed at least ten times. This chain connects TRBV24-1 to TRBJ2-5; D gene ambiguous. The germline V gene encodes CDR1 KGHDR and CDR2 SFDVKD. The CDR3 contains 12 residues. V lost 7 bases to trimming and J lost 3 bases, with 8 bases between them. The CDR3 region is CATRDRKETQYF. For the CDR3, the DNA is TGTGCCACCAGGGACCGCAAAGAGACCCAGTACTTC.

This clonotype has at least ten counts. This rearrangement joins TRBV10-3 to TRBJ1-5, with D tentatively TRBD1 (6 bases). CDR1 ENHRY and CDR2 SYGVKD come from the germline V gene. Trimming took 6 bases from V and 1 from J, leaving 7 bases between them. The CDR3 sequence is 13 residues long. The CDR3 sequence: CAISGQSNQPQHF. The CDR3 DNA reads as TGTGCCATCAGCGGACAGAGCAATCAGCCCCAGCATTTT.

This clonotype was recorded many times. The chain employs TRBV6-1 and TRBJ2-5; TRBD2 agrees at 12 bases. With V trimmed by 2 bases and J by 2 bases, 0 bases remained unmatched. Germline values: CDR1 MNHNS, CDR2 SASEGT. This CDR3 contains 15 residues. The CDR3 DNA is TGTGCCAGCAGTGAACTAGCGGGGGGGCAAGAGACCCAGTACTTC. Residues: CASSELAGGQETQYF.

This clonotype was detected many times. The rearrangement joins TRBV28 to TRBJ1-6; D is possibly TRBD1 (6 bases). CDR3 size: 17 residues. Trimming took 6 bases from V and 0 from J, leaving 15 bases between them. Per germline, CDR1 MDHEN and CDR2 SYDVKM. This CDR3 reads CASRQSTGSSYNSPLHF. DNA of the CDR3: TGTGCCAGCAGACAAAGTACAGGGAGCTCCTATAATTCACCCCTCCACTTT.

A few counts support this clonotype. CDR3 protein: CASSALMWDRDNNEQFF. In DNA form, the CDR3 reads TGCGCCAGCAGTGCCTTAATGTGGGACAGGGACAACAATGAGCAGTTCTTC. The chain combines TRBV10-2 with TRBJ2-1, with 9 bases matching TRBD1. The CDR3 covers 17 residues. V trimming: 4 bases; J trimming: 5 bases; junction bases outside the gene matches: 12. Germline V gene data show CDR1 as WSHSY and CDR2 as SAAADI.

V and J are TRBV10-3 and TRBJ2-5; D is unclear. CDR1 and CDR2 from the germline V gene are ENHRY and SYGVKD. The CDR3 totals 13 residues. V dropped 0 bases and J dropped 3 bases, with 5 bases sitting between them. The CDR3 coding sequence is TGTGCCATCAGTGAGTCGGGGAAAGAGACCCAGTACTTC. Its protein is CAISESGKETQYF.

This clonotype was counted at least ten times. Its ends do not fully match the called genes, so a read error is possible. V usage is TRBV6-1 and J usage is TRBJ2-1; 14 nucleotides agree with TRBD2. The CDR3 sequence is 12 residues long. The germline gives CDR1 MNHNS, CDR2 SASEGT. Here the CDR3 reads CASSEIGLAGGF. DNA for the CDR3: TGTGCCAGCAGTGAAATAGGACTAGCGGGGGGCTTC.

This clonotype was observed at least ten times. V and J are TRBV20-1 and TRBJ1-5; D unclear. Germline V lookup: CDR1 DFQATT, CDR2 SNEGSKA (reference sequence). This CDR3 contains 13 residues. CDR3 sequence: CSAARAKNQPQHF. In DNA form, the CDR3 reads TGCAGCGCAGCTCGGGCGAAAAATCAGCCCCAGCATTTT.

This clonotype was seen only a few times. The chain has TRBV28 and TRBJ2-7; TRBD2 is a possible D gene (5 bases). The CDR3 contains 13 residues. Germline V lookup: CDR1 MDHEN, CDR2 SYDVKM. V lost 3 bases and J lost 0, with 6 bases in between. The CDR3 nucleotides are TGTGCCAGCAGTTTTCGGGGCTCCTACGAGCAGTACTTC. Residues: CASSFRGSYEQYF.

The rearrangement links TRBV11-1 to TRBJ1-1; D is perhaps TRBD1 (6 bases). V was shortened by 5 bases and J by 2 bases, with 21 bases between the two germline ends. There are 17 residues in the CDR3. Germline V gives CDR1 SGHAT, CDR2 FQDESV (reference sequence). The CDR3 reads CASSRGRTVGSNTEAFF. The DNA for the CDR3 is TGTGCCAGCAGCCGGGGGAGGACAGTCGGGAGTAACACTGAAGCTTTCTTT.